These T cell receptor beta chains were read from a single sample in a study of T cell responses to AZD1222 COVID-19 vaccine. Only in-frame clones appear in the TCRdb table, and some are missing; sequencing was by immunoSEQ multiplex PCR. This sample has around 130,000 clones; about nine tenths occur once, and the top ten carry around 20%. Sequenced here: peripheral blood, sampled on day 0 of MenACWY control vaccination. The receptors shown here come from an adult in good health. CDR3s include the opening cysteine and the closing phenylalanine or tryptophan. D genes are given only for firm matches. Clone size is given for some rows only: seen once, a few or many times, or a class if the clone is expanded.

>TRBV13|TRBD2|TRBJ2-7|.
TGTGCCAGCAGCTTAAGTTGGCAAGCGGGAGGGCCTAAGCCCTACGAGCAGTACTTC
CASSLSWQAGGPKPYEQYF
>TRBV28|.|TRBJ1-4|.
TGTGCCGGGGGGTTGACTAATGAAAAACTGTTTTTT
CAGGLTNEKLFF
>TRBV6-5|.|TRBJ1-5|.
TGTGCCAGCAGCCTGGGGGGGGCTAATCAGCCCCAGCATTTT
CASSLGGANQPQHF
>TRBV7-9|.|TRBJ1-4|.
TGTGCCAGCAGTGGTGAAAAACTGTTTTTT
CASSGEKLFF
>TRBV30|TRBD1|TRBJ2-7|.
TGTGCCTGGACCCGGGACAGCATGCTATACGAGCAGTACTTC
CAWTRDSMLYEQYF
>TRBV2|.|TRBJ2-5|.
TGTGCCAGCAGTGTTGTTCCGAACCAAGAGACCCAGTACTTC
CASSVVPNQETQYF
>TRBV28|.|TRBJ1-4|.
TGTGCCAGCAGTTCGTGGCGGGGTGAAAAACTGTTTTTT
CASSSWRGEKLFF
>TRBV29-1|.|TRBJ2-7|.
TGCAGTGCTGGGGGACTGGCCATTTACGAGCAGTACTTC
CSAGGLAIYEQYF
>TRBV9|.|TRBJ1-3|.
TGTGCCAGCAGCCCCAGGGGTGCCTCTGGAAACACCATATATTTT
CASSPRGASGNTIYF
>TRBV7-2|.|TRBJ1-4|.
TGTGCCAGCAGCTCACCAGGGTGGGGTTATGAAAAACTGTTTTTT
CASSSPGWGYEKLFF
>TRBV28|TRBD1|TRBJ1-4|hyperexpanded
TGTGCCAGCAGTTTTGAACAGGGGGCTAATGAAAAACTGTTTTTT
CASSFEQGANEKLFF
>TRBV6-1|.|TRBJ2-7|few
TGTGCCAGCAGTGAACTGCGTGGGGGAGAGCAGTACTTC
CASSELRGGEQYF
>TRBV2|.|TRBJ2-5|.
TGTGCCAGCAGTGAGATTGGGGCAGGGCTGGGGCGAGAGACCCAGTACTTC
CASSEIGAGLGRETQYF